This section outlines one T cell receptor beta chain sequence together with its context. The antigen is unknown. The junction shows a germline mismatch at one end, possibly a read error. Indicated time point: blood 4 weeks post-SBRT, at nephrectomy. The sample's treatment: 15 Gy SBRT to primary tumor, nephrectomy 4 weeks later. Radiation-treated patients gave blood at baseline, week 2 and week 4. This renal cell carcinoma was of the clear cell type. This sample was taken from a study of radiation and T cells in renal cell carcinoma. Study-level points and caveats: Baseline intratumoral clonotype presence is unknown without pretreatment biopsies. In blood, top tumor clones expanded by 2 weeks, shrinking by 4.

Assay: immunoSEQ multiplex PCR; the TCRdb copy retains only in-frame clones and omits some. The repertoire holds approximately 170,000 clones, with about 88% as singletons. The CDR3 consists of 15 residues. Germline V gene sequence: CDR1 SGHVS, CDR2 FQNEAQ. The V and J genes are TRBV7-8 and TRBJ1-3; D ambiguous. The TCR originated in a woman aged 50 to 60 with renal cell carcinoma. The starting material was blood, obtained from a patient whose treatment included radiotherapy and nephrectomy. CDR3 DNA: TGTGCCAGCACCTTAGAGGGTTCGTCTGGAAACACCATATATTTT. It translates to CASTLEGSSGNTIYF.